This TCR beta chain was found in a study of OX40 agonist ivuxolimab in advanced cancers. Study as a whole: Those enrolled were around 87% male, with a mean age of 60 years and ages from 23 to 79.

Germline CDR1 is SNHLY and CDR2 is FYNNEI. V lost 6 bases, J lost 5 bases, and 6 bases stayed unmatched. The CDR3 runs 13 residues. A remark on this clone: Its matching antigen is unknown.

Measured with immunoSEQ multiplex PCR; TCRdb has only the in-frame clones, and not every one. This sample yields 70,000 to 100,000 clones, of which around 89% are seen a single time; around 0.4% belongs to the top ten. Study results and limitations: On average, a greater number of expanded clones characterised CD8+ T cells relative to CD4+.

The sequence was collected from an adult with an advanced solid tumor such as melanoma, head and neck, liver or kidney cancer. The J gene is TRBJ1-1, the V gene TRBV2; 7 bases are a match to TRBD1. This material consisted of CD4+ or CD8+ T cells sorted from blood, taken in a trial of the OX40 agonist ivuxolimab. This CDR3 reads CASRQGRGTEAFF. The CDR3 DNA reads as TGTGCCAGCAGACAGGGGAGAGGGACTGAAGCTTTCTTT.